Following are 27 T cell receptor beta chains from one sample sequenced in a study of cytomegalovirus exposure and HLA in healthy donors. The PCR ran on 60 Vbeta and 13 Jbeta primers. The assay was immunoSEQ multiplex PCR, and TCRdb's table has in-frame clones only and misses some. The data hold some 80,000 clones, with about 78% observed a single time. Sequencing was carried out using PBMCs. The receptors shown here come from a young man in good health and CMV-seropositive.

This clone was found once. The DNA of the CDR3 is TGTGCCAGCATGGTGCGGGAGGGTAACAATGAGCAGTTCTTC. This gives the protein CASMVREGNNEQFF. The chain links TRBV6-6 to TRBJ2-1, with TRBD2 matching 9 bases. The CDR3 is 14 amino acids. Germline lookup yields CDR1 MNHNY and CDR2 SVGAGI (reference sequence). V was pared by 7 bases and J by 5 bases, with 6 bases of the junction left unmatched.

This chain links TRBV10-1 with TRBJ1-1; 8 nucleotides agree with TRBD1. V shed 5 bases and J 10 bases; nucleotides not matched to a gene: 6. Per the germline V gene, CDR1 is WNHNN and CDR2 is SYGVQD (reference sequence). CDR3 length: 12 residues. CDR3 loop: CASSSTGERAFF. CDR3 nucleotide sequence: TGCGCCAGCAGTTCGACAGGGGAACGAGCTTTCTTT.

This CDR3 reads CASSLPLDRSNQPQHF. CDR3 nucleotides: TGCGCCAGCAGCCTCCCGTTGGACAGGTCGAATCAGCCCCAGCATTTT. The chain employs TRBV4-1 and TRBJ1-5, with 7 bases fitting TRBD1. V gave up 4 bases and J gave up 4 bases; unmatched junction bases: 10. The CDR3 covers 16 residues. Germline assignment: CDR1 MGHRA and CDR2 YSYEKL.

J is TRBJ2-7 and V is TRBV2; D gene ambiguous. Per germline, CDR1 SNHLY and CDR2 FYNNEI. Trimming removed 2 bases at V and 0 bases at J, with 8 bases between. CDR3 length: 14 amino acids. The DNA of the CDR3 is TGTGCCAGCAGTGAAACCTACAGCTCCTACGAGCAGTACTTC. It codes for CASSETYSSYEQYF. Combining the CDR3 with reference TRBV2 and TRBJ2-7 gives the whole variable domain EPEVTQTPSHQVTQMGQEVILRCVPISNHLYFYWYRQILGQKVEFLVSFYNNEISEKSEIFDDQFSVERPDGSNFTLKIRSTKLEDSAMYFCASSETYSSYEQYFGPGTRLTVT.

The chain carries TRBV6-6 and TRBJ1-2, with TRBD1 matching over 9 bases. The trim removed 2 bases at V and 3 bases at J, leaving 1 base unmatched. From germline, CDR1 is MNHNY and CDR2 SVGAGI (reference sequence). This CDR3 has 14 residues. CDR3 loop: CASSYRDRDYGYTF. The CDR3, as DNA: TGTGCCAGCAGTTACAGGGACAGGGACTATGGCTACACCTTC.

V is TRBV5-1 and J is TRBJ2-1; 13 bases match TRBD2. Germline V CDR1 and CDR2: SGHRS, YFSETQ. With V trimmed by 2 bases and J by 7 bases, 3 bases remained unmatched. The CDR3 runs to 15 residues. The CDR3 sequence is CASSFWTSGSNEQFF. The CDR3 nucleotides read TGCGCCAGCAGCTTCTGGACTAGCGGGAGTAATGAGCAGTTCTTC.

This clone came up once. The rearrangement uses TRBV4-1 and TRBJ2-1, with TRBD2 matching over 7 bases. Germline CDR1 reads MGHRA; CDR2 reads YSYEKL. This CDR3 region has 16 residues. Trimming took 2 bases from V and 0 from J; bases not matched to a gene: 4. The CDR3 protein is CASSQPRESSYNEQFF. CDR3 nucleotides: TGCGCCAGCAGCCAACCGCGGGAGAGCTCCTACAATGAGCAGTTCTTC.

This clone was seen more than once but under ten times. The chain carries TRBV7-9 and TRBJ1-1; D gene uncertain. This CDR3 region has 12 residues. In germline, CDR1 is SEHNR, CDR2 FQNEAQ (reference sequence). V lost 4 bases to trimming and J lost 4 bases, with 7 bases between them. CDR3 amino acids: CASSSPGTEAFF. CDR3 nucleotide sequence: TGTGCCAGCAGCTCCCCGGGCACTGAAGCTTTCTTT.

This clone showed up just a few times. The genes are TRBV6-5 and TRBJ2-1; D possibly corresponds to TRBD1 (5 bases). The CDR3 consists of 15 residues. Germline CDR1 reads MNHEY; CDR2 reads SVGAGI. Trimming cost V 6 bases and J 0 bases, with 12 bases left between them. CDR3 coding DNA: TGTGCCAGCAGCCCGGACACCAGCTCCTACAATGAGCAGTTCTTC. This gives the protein CASSPDTSSYNEQFF.

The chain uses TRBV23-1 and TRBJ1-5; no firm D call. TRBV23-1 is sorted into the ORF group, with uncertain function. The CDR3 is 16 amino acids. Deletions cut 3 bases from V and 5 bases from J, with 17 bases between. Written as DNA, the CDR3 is TGCGCCAGCAGTCACCCCATGCCGGAGGAAGATCAGCCCCAGCATTTT. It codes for CASSHPMPEEDQPQHF.

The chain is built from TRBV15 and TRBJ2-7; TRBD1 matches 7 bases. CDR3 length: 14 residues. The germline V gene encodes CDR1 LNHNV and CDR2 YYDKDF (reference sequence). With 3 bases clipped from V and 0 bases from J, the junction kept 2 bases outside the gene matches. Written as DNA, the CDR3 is TGTGCCACCAGCAGGGACAGGCACTCCTACGAGCAGTACTTC. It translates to CATSRDRHSYEQYF.

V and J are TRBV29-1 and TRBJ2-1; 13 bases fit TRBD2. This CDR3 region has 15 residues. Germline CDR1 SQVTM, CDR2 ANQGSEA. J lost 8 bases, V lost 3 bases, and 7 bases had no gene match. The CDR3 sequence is CSVDRTSGSRDEQFF. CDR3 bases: TGCAGCGTTGACAGGACTAGCGGGAGTAGAGATGAGCAGTTCTTC.

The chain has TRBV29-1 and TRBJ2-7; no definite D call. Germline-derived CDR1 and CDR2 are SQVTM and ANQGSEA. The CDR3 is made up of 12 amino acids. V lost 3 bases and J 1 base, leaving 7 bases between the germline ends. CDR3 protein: CSVDAGSYEQYF. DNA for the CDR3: TGCAGCGTTGACGCCGGTTCCTACGAGCAGTACTTC.

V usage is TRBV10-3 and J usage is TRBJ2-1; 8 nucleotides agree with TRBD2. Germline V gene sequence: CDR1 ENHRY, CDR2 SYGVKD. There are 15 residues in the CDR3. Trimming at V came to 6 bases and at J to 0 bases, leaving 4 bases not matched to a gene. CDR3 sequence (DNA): TGTGCCATCAGCACCGGGACTAGCTCCTACAATGAGCAGTTCTTC. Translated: CAISTGTSSYNEQFF.

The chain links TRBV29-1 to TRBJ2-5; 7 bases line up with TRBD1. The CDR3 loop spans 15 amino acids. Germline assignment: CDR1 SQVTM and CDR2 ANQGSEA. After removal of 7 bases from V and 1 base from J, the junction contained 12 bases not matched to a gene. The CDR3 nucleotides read TGCAGCGCCGCCAACAATGCAGGGGGCCAAGAGACCCAGTACTTC. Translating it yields CSAANNAGGQETQYF.

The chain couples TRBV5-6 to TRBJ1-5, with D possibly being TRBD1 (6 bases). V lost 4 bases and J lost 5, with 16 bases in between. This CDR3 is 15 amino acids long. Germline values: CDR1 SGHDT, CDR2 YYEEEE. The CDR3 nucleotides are TGTGCCAGCAGCCGTTACAGGGCTGCGGATCAGCCCCAGCATTTT. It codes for CASSRYRAADQPQHF.

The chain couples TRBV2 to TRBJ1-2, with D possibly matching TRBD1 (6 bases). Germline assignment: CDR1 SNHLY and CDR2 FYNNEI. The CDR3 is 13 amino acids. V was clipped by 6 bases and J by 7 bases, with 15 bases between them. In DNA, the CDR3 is TGTGCCAGCAGCGGGGGGGGGCGAAGTGGCTACACCTTC. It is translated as CASSGGGRSGYTF.

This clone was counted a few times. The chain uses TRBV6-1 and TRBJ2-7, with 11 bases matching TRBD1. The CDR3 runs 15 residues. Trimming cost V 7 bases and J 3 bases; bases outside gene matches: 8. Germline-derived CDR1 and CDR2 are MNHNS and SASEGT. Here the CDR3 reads CASTQGGTGGYEQYF. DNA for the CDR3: TGTGCCAGCACCCAAGGGGGGACAGGGGGCTACGAGCAGTACTTC.

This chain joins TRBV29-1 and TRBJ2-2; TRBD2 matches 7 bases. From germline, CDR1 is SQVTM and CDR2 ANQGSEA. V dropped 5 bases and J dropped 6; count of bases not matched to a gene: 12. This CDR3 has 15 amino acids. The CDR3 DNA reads TGCAGCGTTACCAGGAGACTAGCTGACGCCGGGGAGCTGTTTTTT. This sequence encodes CSVTRRLADAGELFF.

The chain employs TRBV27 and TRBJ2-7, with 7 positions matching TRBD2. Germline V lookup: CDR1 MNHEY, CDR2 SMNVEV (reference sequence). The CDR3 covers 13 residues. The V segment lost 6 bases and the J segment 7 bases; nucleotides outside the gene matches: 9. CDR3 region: CASSRGREREQYF. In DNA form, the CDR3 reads TGTGCCAGCAGCCGAGGGCGGGAGCGTGAGCAGTACTTC.

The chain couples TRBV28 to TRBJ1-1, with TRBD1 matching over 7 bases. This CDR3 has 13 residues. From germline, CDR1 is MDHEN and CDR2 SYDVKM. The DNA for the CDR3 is TGTACTTGGGGCAGGGGGATGAACACTGAAGCTTTCTTT. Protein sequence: CTWGRGMNTEAFF. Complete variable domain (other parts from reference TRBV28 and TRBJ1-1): DVKVTQSSRYLVKRTGEKVFLECVQDMDHENMFWYRQDPGLGLRLIYFSYDVKMKEKGDIPEGYSVSREKKERFSLILESASTNQTSMYLCTWGRGMNTEAFFGQGTRLTVV.

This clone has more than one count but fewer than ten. This CDR3 reads CASSRDTINEKLFF. CDR3 coding DNA: TGTGCCAGCAGCCGGGACACAATTAATGAAAAACTGTTTTTT. V gene TRBV2 combines with J gene TRBJ1-4; tentatively, D is TRBD1 (6 bases). The length of the CDR3 is 14 residues. Per germline, CDR1 SNHLY and CDR2 FYNNEI. The ends were cut back, 6 bases at V and 4 bases at J, with 12 bases in the middle.

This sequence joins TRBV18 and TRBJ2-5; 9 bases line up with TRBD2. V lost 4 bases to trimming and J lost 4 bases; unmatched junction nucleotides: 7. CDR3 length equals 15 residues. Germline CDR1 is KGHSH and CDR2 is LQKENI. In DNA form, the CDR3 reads TGTGCCAGCTCACTCAATAGCGGGAGAGTAGAGACCCAGTACTTC. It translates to CASSLNSGRVETQYF.

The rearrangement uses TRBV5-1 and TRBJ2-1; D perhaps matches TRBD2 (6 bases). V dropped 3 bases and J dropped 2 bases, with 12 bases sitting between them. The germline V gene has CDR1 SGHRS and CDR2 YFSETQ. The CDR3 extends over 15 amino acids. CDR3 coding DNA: TGCGCCAGCAGCTGGAGGGAACGGGCCTACAATGAGCAGTTCTTC. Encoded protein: CASSWRERAYNEQFF.

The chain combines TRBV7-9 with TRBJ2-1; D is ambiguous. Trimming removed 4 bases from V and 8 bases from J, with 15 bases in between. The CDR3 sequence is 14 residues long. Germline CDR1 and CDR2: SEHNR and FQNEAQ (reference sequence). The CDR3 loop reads CASSYSRSTDEQFF. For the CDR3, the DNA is TGTGCCAGCAGCTATAGCCGCTCTACGGATGAGCAGTTCTTC.

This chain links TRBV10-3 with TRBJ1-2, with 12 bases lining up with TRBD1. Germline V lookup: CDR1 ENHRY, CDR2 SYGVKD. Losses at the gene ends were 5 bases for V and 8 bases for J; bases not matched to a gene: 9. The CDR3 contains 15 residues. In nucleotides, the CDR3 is TGTGCCATCAGTAACACGGGACAGGGGGCTAGGGGCTACACCTTC. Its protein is CAISNTGQGARGYTF.

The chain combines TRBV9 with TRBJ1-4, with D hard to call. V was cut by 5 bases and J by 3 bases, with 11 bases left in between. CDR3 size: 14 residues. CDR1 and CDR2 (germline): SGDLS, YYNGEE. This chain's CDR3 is CASRGEPANEKLFF. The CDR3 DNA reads TGTGCCAGCAGAGGAGAGCCGGCTAATGAAAAACTGTTTTTT.